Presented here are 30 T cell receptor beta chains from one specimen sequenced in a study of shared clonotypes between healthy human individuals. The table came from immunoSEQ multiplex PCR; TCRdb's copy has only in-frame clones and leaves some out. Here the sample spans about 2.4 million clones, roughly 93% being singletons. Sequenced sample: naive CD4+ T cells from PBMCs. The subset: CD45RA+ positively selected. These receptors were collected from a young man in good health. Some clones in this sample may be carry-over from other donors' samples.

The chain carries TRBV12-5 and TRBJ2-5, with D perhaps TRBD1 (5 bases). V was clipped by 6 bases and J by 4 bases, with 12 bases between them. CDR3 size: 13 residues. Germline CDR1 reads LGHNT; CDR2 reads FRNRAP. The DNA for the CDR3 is TGTGCTAGTGGCCCAGGGTTCGGAGAGACCCAGTACTTC. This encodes CASGPGFGETQYF.

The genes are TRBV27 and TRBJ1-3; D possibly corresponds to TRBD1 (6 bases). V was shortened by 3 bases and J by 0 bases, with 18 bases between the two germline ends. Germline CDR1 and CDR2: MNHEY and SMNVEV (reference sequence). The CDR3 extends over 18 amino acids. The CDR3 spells CASSLFGAGVSSGNTIYF. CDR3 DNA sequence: TGTGCCAGCAGTTTGTTTGGAGCAGGGGTTAGCTCTGGAAACACCATATATTTT.

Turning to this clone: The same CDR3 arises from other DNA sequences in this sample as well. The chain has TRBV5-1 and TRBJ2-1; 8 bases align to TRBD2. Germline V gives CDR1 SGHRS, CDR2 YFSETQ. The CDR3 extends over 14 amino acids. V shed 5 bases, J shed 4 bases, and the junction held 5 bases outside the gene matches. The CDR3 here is CASSWLAGYNEQFF. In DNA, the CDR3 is TGCGCCAGCAGTTGGCTAGCGGGTTACAATGAGCAGTTCTTC. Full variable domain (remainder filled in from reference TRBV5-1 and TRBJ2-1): KAGVTQTPRYLIKTRGQQVTLSCSPISGHRSVSWYQQTPGQGLQFLFEYFSETQRNKGNFPGRFSGRQFSNSRSEMNVSTLELGDSALYLCASSWLAGYNEQFFGPGTRLTVL.

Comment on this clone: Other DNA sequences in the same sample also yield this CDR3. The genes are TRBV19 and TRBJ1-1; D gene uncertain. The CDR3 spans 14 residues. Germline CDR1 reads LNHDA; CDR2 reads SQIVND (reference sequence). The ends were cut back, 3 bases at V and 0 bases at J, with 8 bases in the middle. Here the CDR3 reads CASSITLMNTEAFF. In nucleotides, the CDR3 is TGTGCCAGTAGTATCACACTGATGAACACTGAAGCTTTCTTT.

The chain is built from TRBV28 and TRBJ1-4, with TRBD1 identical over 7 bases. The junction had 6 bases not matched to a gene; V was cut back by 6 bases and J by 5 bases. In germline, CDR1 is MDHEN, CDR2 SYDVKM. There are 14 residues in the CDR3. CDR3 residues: CASSPGTVNEKLFF. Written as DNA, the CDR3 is TGTGCCAGCAGCCCCGGGACAGTAAATGAAAAACTGTTTTTT.

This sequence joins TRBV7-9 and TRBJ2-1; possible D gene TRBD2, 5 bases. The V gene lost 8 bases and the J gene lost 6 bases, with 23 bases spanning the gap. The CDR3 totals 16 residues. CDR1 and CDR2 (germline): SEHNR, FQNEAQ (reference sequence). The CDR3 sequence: CASGLVTGSAPNEQFF. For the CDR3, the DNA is TGTGCCAGCGGACTTGTAACGGGATCGGCCCCCAATGAGCAGTTCTTC.

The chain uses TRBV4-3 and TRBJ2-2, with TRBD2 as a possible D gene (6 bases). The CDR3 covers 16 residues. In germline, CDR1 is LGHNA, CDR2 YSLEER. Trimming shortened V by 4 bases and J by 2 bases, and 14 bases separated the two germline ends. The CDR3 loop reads CASSLRTGTNTGELFF. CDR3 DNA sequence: TGCGCCAGCAGCCTCCGGACCGGGACTAACACCGGGGAGCTGTTTTTT.

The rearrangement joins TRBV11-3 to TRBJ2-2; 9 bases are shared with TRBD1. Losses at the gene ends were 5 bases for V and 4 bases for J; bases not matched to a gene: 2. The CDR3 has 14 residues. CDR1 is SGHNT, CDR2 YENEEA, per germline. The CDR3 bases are TGTGCCAGCAGCCTGACAGGGGGCACCGGGGAGCTGTTTTTT. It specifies CASSLTGGTGELFF. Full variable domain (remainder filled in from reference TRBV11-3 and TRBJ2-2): EAGVVQSPRYKIIEKKQPVAFWCNPISGHNTLYWYLQNLGQGPELLIRYENEEAVDDSQLPKDRFSAERLKGVDSTLKIQPAELGDSAVYLCASSLTGGTGELFFGEGSRLTVL.

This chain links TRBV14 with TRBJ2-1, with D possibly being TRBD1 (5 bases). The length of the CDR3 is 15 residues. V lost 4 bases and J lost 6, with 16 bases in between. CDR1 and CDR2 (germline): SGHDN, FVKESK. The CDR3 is CASSPLLLGANEQFF. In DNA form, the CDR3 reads TGTGCCAGCAGCCCCCTCCTCTTAGGGGCCAATGAGCAGTTCTTC.

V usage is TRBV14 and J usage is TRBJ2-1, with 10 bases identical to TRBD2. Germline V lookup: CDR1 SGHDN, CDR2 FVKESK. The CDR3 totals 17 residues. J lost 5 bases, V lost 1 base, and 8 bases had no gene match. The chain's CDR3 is CASSQVLSSGSNNEQFF. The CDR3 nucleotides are TGTGCCAGCAGCCAAGTTCTTTCTAGCGGGAGTAACAATGAGCAGTTCTTC. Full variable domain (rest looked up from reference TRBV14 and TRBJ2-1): EAGVTQFPSHSVIEKGQTVTLRCDPISGHDNLYWYRRVMGKEIKFLLHFVKESKQDESGMPNNRFLAERTGGTYSTLKVQPAELEDSGVYFCASSQVLSSGSNNEQFFGPGTRLTVL.

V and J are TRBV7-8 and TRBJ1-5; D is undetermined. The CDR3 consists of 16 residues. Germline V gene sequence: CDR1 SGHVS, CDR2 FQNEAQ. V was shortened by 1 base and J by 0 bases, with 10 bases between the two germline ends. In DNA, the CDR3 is TGTGCCAGCAGCTTAGTCGGTGGCAATAGCAATCAGCCCCAGCATTTT. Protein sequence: CASSLVGGNSNQPQHF.

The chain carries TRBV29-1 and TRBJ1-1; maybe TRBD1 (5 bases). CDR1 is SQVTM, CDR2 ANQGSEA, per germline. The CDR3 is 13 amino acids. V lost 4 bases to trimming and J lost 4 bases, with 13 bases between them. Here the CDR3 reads CSVVGTESTEAFF. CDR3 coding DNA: TGCAGCGTTGTCGGGACCGAGAGCACTGAAGCTTTCTTT.

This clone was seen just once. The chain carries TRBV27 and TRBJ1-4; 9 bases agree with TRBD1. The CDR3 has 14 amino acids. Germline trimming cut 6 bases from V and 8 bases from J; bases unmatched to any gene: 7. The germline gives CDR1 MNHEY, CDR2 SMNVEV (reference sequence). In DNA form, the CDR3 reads TGTGCCAGCAGACTACAGGGGGCAGGGGAAAAACTGTTTTTT. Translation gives CASRLQGAGEKLFF.

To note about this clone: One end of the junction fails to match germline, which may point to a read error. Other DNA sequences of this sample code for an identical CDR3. In DNA, the CDR3 is TGTAGCGTTGAAGATCGCTTAGGGACAGGGGGGTTCGGTGAAGCTTTCTTT. This encodes CSVEDRLGTGGFGEAFF. The genes are TRBV29-1 and TRBJ1-1, with 11 bases lining up with TRBD1. The CDR3 has 17 amino acids. Germline V lookup: CDR1 SQVTM, CDR2 ANQGSEA.

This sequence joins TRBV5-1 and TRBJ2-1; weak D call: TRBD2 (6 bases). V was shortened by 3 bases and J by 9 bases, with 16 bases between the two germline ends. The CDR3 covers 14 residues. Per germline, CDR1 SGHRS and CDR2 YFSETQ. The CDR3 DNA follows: TGCGCCAGCAGCTCTAATAGCGGTGAGGGTGAGCAGTTCTTC. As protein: CASSSNSGEGEQFF.

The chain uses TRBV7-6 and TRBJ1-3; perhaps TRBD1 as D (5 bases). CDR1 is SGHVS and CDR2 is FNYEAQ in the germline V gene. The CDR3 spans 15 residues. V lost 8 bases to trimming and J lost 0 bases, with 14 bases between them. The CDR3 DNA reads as TGTGCCAGCGGGGGACGGAGGAGCTCTGGAAACACCATATATTTT. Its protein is CASGGRRSSGNTIYF.

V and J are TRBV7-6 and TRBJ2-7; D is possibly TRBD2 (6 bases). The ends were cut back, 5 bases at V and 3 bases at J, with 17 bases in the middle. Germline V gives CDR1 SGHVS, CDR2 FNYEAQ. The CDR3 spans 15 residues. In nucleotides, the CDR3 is TGTGCCAGCAGCCTCCTGACAGCGGGTAGCTACGAGCAGTACTTC. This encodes CASSLLTAGSYEQYF.

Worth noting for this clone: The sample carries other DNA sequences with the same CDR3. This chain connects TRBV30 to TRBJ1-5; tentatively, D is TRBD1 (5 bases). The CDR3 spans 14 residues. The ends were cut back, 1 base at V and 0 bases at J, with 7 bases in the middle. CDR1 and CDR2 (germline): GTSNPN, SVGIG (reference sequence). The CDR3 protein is CAWSAGDSNQPQHF. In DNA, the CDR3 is TGTGCCTGGAGTGCGGGGGATAGCAATCAGCCCCAGCATTTT.

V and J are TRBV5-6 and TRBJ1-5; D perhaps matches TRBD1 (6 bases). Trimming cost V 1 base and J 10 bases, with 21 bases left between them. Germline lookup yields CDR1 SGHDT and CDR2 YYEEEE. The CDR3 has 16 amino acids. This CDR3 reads CASSLYELDRVSPQHF. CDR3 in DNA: TGTGCCAGCAGCTTGTACGAATTGGACAGAGTAAGCCCCCAGCATTTT.

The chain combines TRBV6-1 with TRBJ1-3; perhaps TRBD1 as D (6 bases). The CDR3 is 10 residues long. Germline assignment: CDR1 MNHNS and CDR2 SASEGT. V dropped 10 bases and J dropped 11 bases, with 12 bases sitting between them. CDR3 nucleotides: TGTGCCATCGGACAGTTCGCCATATATTTT. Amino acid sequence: CAIGQFAIYF.

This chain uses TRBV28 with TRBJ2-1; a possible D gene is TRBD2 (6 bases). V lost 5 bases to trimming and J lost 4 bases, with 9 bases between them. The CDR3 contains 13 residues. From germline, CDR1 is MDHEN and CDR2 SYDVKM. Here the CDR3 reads CASSGAGYNEQFF. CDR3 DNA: TGTGCCAGCAGTGGCGCGGGGTACAATGAGCAGTTCTTC.

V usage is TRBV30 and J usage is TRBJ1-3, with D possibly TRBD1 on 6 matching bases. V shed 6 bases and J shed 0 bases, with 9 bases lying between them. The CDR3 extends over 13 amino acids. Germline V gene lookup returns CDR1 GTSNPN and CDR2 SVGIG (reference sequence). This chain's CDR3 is CACPDSSGNTIYF. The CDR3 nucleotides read TGTGCCTGCCCGGACAGCTCTGGAAACACCATATATTTT.

The CDR3 nucleotides are TGTGCCAGCAGCTTAGTAGGTGGAGTAGGTGGCTATGAGCAGTTCTTC. Translation gives CASSLVGGVGGYEQFF. The V and J genes are TRBV7-9 and TRBJ2-1; D is ambiguous. V lost 1 base and J lost 8, with 18 bases in between. This CDR3 is 16 amino acids long. Germline V gives CDR1 SEHNR, CDR2 FQNEAQ (reference sequence). The full variable domain, completed using reference TRBV7-9 and TRBJ2-1, is DTGVSQNPRHKITKRGQNVTFRCDPISEHNRLYWYRQTLGQGPEFLTYFQNEAQLEKSRLLSDRFSAERPKGSFSTLEIQRTEQGDSAMYLCASSLVGGVGGYEQFFGPGTRLTVL.

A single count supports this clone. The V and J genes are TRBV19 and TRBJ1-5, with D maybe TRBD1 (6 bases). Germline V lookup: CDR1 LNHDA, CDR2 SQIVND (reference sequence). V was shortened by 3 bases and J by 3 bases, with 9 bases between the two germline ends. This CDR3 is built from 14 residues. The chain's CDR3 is CASSIWDNNQPQHF. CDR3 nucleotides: TGTGCCAGTAGTATTTGGGACAACAATCAGCCCCAGCATTTT.

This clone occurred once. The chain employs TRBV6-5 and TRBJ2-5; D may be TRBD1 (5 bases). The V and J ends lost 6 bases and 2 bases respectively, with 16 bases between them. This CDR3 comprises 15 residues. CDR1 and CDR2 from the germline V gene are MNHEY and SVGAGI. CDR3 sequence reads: CASSGILDRQETQYF. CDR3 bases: TGTGCCAGCAGCGGAATTCTCGACAGACAAGAGACCCAGTACTTC.

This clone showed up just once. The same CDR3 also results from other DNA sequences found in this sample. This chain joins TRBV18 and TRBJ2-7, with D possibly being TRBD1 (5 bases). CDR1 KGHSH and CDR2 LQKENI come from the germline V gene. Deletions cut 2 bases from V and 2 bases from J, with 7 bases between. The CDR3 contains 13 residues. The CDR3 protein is CASSPGAPYEQYF. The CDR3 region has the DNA TGTGCCAGCTCACCAGGGGCCCCCTACGAGCAGTACTTC.

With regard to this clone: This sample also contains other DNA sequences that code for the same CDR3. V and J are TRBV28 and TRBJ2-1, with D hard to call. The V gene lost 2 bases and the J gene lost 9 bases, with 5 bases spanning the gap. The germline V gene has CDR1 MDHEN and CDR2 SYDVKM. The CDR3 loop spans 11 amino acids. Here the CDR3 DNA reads TGTGCCAGCAGTTTAGAGGCTGAGCAGTTCTTC. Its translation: CASSLEAEQFF.

The CDR3: CASSQRGLAGGKYEQYF. As DNA, the CDR3 is TGCGCCAGCAGCCAACGGGGACTAGCGGGAGGTAAATACGAGCAGTACTTC. This rearrangement joins TRBV4-1 to TRBJ2-7; 15 bases line up with TRBD2. The CDR3 covers 17 residues. The J segment lost 4 bases and the V segment lost 2 bases, leaving 6 bases of the junction unmatched. Per germline, CDR1 MGHRA and CDR2 YSYEKL.

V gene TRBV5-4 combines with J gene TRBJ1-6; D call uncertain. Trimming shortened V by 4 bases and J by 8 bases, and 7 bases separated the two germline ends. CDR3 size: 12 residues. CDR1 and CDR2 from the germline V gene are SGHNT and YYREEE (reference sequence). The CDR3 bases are TGTGCCAGCAGCCCGGGAGATTCACCCCTCCACTTT. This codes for CASSPGDSPLHF.

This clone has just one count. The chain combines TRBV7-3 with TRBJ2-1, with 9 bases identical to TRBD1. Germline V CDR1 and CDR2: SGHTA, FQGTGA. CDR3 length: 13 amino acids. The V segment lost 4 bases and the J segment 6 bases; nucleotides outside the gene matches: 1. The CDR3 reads CASSSTGGNEQFF. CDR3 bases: TGTGCCAGCAGCTCGACAGGGGGCAATGAGCAGTTCTTC. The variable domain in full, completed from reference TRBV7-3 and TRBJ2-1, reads GAGVSQTPSNKVTEKGKYVELRCDPISGHTALYWYRQSLGQGPEFLIYFQGTGAADDSGLPNDRFFAVRPEGSVSTLKIQRTERGDSAVYLCASSSTGGNEQFFGPGTRLTVL.